This T cell receptor (beta chain) was observed in a study of molecular identifiers for immune sequencing clone quantification. TCRdb ran MiXCR on the PCR reads and lists one entry per CDR3 protein. Here the sample spans around 300,000 distinct CDR3 sequences, roughly 23% being singletons. The CDR3 totals 14 residues, both ends included. CDR1 and CDR2 (germline): SEHNR, FQNEAQ (reference sequence). A note on this clonotype: The CDR3 carries no conserved terminal phenylalanine or tryptophan, so it likely arises from a read error. Because the CDR3's place on the DNA is in doubt, the DNA is left out and the CDR3 is given as listed by TCRdb.

Sorted inputs of about 20,000 to 1,000,000 cells, with 10%, 30% or 50% RNA, yielded naive CD8 libraries. V usage is TRBV7-9 and J usage is TRBJ1-4. This receptor was identified in a human donor in good health. Some libraries in this study had Jurkat cell RNA spiked in. Sequencing was done on a sample of naive CD8+ T cells from blood, with Jurkat cell RNA spiked in. Regarding subset: FACS-sorted CD8+CD4-CCR7+CD45RA+ naive T cells. The chain's CDR3 is CASSPPPDKEKRGL.